The present T cell receptor (beta chain) was sequenced within a study of T cell responses to AZD1222 COVID-19 vaccine. Clones were sequenced by immunoSEQ multiplex PCR, and TCRdb holds only the in-frame ones, with some missing. The sample yields more than 120,000 clones, 88% seen once. Study findings and constraints: Vaccination with two AZD1222 doses was followed by a rise in Spike-specific TCR breadth and depth.

On this clone: Its antigen is unknown.

Deletions cut 1 base from V and 8 bases from J, with 13 bases between. Germline V gives CDR1 SGHRS, CDR2 YFSETQ. CDR3 size: 14 residues. The sequence was obtained from an adult who received the MenACWY meningococcal vaccine as a control. The chain links TRBV5-1 to TRBJ2-1, with D unresolved. Source: peripheral blood, taken 28 days after the second dose of the MenACWY control vaccine. The CDR3 sequence: CASSLNSVIDEQFF. CDR3 DNA sequence: TGCGCCAGCAGCTTGAATTCAGTTATCGATGAGCAGTTCTTC.